The clone carrying this T cell receptor (beta chain) occurred a few times. Antigen unknown. This entry belongs to a study of beta chain features in type 1 diabetes. For the study at large: There was similarity between patients and healthy donors in age, gender and cell yields. Study results and caveats: There was a moderate but significant shortening of TCRB CDR3s in all four CD4+ subsets of Type 1 diabetes patients. Type 1 diabetes patients had VDJ junctions that carried fewer insertions and more deletions.

Using CD45RO/CCR7/CD25/CD127/CD95/CD27, CD4+ naive, central memory, regulatory and stem cell-like memory cells were sorted. The entirety of the isolated RNA underwent reverse transcription, so expressed TCRB transcripts were sequenced. Method: immunoSEQ multiplex PCR; TCRdb's copy keeps in-frame clones and lacks some. There are 600,000 or so clones in the sample; roughly an eighth occur only once, and more than 0.1% lies in the top ten. Germline V gene lookup returns CDR1 LNHDA and CDR2 SQIVND (reference sequence). The CDR3 sequence is 12 residues long. V was trimmed by 5 bases and J by 6 bases, leaving 7 bases between them.

The rearrangement uses TRBV19 and TRBJ2-2; D remains ambiguous. The source material was naive CD4+ T cells from blood. This receptor was identified in a man aged 30 to 39 with type 1 diabetes. This CDR3 reads CASSQDSGELFF. CDR3 nucleotides: TGTGCCAGTAGTCAGGATTCCGGGGAGCTGTTTTTT.